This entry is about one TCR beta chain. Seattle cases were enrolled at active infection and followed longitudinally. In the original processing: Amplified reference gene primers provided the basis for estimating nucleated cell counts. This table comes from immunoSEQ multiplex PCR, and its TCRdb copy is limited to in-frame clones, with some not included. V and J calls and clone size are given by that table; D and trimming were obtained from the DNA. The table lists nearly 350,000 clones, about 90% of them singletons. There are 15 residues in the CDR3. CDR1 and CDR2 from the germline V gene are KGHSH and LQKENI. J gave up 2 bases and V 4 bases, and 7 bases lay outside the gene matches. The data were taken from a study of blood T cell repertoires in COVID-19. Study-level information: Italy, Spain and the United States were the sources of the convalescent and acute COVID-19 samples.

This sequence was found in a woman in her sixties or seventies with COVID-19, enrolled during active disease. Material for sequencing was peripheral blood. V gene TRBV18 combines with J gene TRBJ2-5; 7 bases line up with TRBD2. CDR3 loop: CASSRGLEGQETQYF. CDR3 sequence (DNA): TGTGCCAGCTCACGAGGACTAGAGGGTCAAGAGACCCAGTACTTC. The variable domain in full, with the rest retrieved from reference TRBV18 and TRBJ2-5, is NAGVMQNPRHLVRRRGQEARLRCSPMKGHSHVYWYRQLPEEGLKFMVYLQKENIIDESGMPKERFSAEFPKEGPSILRIQQVVRGDSAAYFCASSRGLEGQETQYFGPGTRLLVL.